This T cell receptor (beta chain) was sequenced in a study of tumor and adjacent non-tumor tissue in lung cancer. As for this clonotype: The junction shows a germline mismatch at one end, possibly a read error.

A modified ARM-PCR protocol with three rounds of nested PCR amplified TCRbeta. TCRdb processed the multiplex PCR reads anew with MiXCR; each CDR3 protein has one entry. The table has roughly 43,000 distinct CDR3 sequences, roughly 60% seen once. This sample's RNA came from whole unsorted tissue. More than 3 cm separated this lung sample from the edge of the tumor. This clonotype was obtained from a man aged 45-65 years with non-small cell lung cancer. The sequencing sample was made of distant non-tumor lung tissue.

The CDR3 DNA reads TGTGTCAGCAGTGCAACTGGGATTTTCCCCAATGAGCAGTTCTTC. Translated, it gives CVSSATGIFPNEQFF. V gene TRBV2 combines with J gene TRBJ2-1; D is uncertain. The CDR3 is 15 amino acids. Germline CDR1 SNHLY, CDR2 FYNNEI. Full variable domain (missing parts from reference TRBV2 and TRBJ2-1): EPEVTQTPSHQVTQMGQEVILRCVPISNHLYFYWYRQILGQKVEFLVSFYNNEISEKSEIFDDQFSVERPDGSNFTLKIRSTKLEDSAMYFCVSSATGIFPNEQFFGPGTRLTVL.